The T cell receptor (beta chain) described here comes from a study of early T cells in non-severe SARS-CoV-2 infection. As for the study in general: Chains were unpaired, as sequencing was done on bulk RNA from unsorted whole blood. Regarding the study as a whole: Reliance on VDJdb matching favored anti-spike CD8 responses; private and CD4 specificities were missed.

Molecules of cDNA were individually given unique molecular identifiers that were attached to them. TCRdb passed the 5' RACE reads through MiXCR, listing each CDR3 protein once. The table lists around 67,000 distinct CDR3 sequences, around a tenth of them singletons. This clonotype was recorded many times. What it binds is unknown. Deletions cut 0 bases from V and 7 bases from J, with 10 bases between. There are 14 residues in the CDR3. This TCR derives from an adult who was a healthcare worker with PCR-confirmed SARS-CoV-2 infection or an uninfected control (not recorded which). The specimen was whole blood. The chain has TRBV12-3 or TRBV12-4 and TRBJ2-1; a possible D gene is TRBD2 (6 bases). The CDR3 nucleotides read TGTGCCAGCAGTTTAGCTGGGACTCGTAATGAGCAGTTCTTC. Protein: CASSLAGTRNEQFF.